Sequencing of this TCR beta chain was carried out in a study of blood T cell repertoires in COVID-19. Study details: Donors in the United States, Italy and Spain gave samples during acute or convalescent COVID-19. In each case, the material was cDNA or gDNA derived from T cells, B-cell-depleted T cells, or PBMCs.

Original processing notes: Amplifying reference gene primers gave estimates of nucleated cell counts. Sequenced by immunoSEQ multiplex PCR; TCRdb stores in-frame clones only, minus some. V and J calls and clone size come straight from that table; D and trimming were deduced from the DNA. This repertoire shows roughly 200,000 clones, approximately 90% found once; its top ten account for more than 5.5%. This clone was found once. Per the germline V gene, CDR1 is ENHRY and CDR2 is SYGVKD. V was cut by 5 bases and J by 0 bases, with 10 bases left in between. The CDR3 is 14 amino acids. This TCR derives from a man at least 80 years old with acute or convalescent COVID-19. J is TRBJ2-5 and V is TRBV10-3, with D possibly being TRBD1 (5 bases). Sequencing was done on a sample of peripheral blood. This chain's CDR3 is CAISTRQNQETQYF. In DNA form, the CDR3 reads TGTGCCATCAGTACCCGACAGAACCAAGAGACCCAGTACTTC.